This T cell receptor (beta chain) was identified during a study of a mutant IDH1 vaccine in newly diagnosed glioma (dated by TCRdb to the early 2020s). General notes on the study: Across visits V03 through V10, patients got a total of eight vaccinations, given in weeks 1, 3, 5, 7, 11, 15, 19 and 23. Peripheral blood was drawn at six visits: V03 (baseline), V05, V07, V10, V12 and V13. Vaccination began 4-6 weeks after radiotherapy alone, or alongside temozolomide cycles in the chemotherapy-containing groups. Prior to enrollment, patients had been given standard therapy consisting of radiotherapy alone, temozolomide alone, or radiochemotherapy with temozolomide, with the combination given to most patients. For exploratory analyses, about two dozen treated patients had longitudinal TCRB deep sequencing done wherever samples were available. The roughly 34 treated patients were approximately 62% male and 37.5% female, with a mean age of approximately 40 years.

Results the study describes overall, beyond this receptor: Selection of PBMC samples for TCRB deep sequencing was based on availability. The authors stated that sample limitations prevented analyses of patient blood samples from being reproduced. Immune responses induced by the vaccine were seen in 90% to 95% of patients across multiple MHC alleles. Pseudoprogression appeared unrelated to alterations in the top peripheral T cell clonotypes detected by TCRB sequencing.

The V end loses 2 bases and the J end loses 1 base, and a stretch of 12 bases separates them. CDR1 and CDR2 were assigned from the germline V gene as MDHEN and SYDVKM. Its CDR3 holds 16 amino acids, cysteine through phenylalanine. Only the CDR3 region is kept as DNA, spanning 48 bases read in frame from base 1. The sample's time point label is to be understood as: week 5, during vaccination. Each vaccine dose was 300 ug of a 20-mer mutant IDH1 peptide in Montanide, given subcutaneously with topical imiquimod. All donors had newly diagnosed IDH1-mutant astrocytomas of WHO grade 3 or 4 that showed loss of nuclear ATRX. The samples were drawn from NOA16, a multicentre, single-arm, open-label phase I trial in Germany that tested a mutant IDH1 peptide vaccine in humans for the first time. The DNeasy Blood and Tissue Kit was used to extract genomic DNA from EDTA blood for TCRB sequencing. Receptor amplification or capture employed the immunoSEQ multiplex PCR assay. Rearranged TCR beta chain sequences were amplified with the hsTCRB Kit following the manufacturer's protocol. An Illumina MiSeq was used to sequence the TCRB libraries. For the original study's pipeline: The proprietary platform of the kit vendor was used for demultiplexing, trimming and gene mapping. Sourced from immuneACCESS, this table was stored by TCRdb with only in-frame sequences that have V and J called. A share of the clones is absent; for the studies checked, an unresolved V gene accounts for under half, and the remainder has no known explanation. V and J calls and clone size are those listed in that table; D and trimming were worked out from the DNA. The sample data list 53,000 or so clones, and roughly 78% of these were observed just once. The ten largest account for about 5% of the sample.

In the case of this clone: Its cognate antigen has yet to be identified. Within one base of it there is no much larger clone, and no base qualities were kept.

Specimen: PBMCs, collected from a glioma patient whose treatment included an IDH1 peptide vaccine. The chain employs TRBV28 and TRBJ1-5; confidence is insufficient to name the D gene. The clonotype originates from a man aged 50 to 59 with glioma. For the CDR3, the sequence is CASSLTRAISNQPQHF. The DNA reads as follows: TGTGCCAGCAGTTTAACTCGGGCGATCAGCAATCAGCCCCAGCATTTT.